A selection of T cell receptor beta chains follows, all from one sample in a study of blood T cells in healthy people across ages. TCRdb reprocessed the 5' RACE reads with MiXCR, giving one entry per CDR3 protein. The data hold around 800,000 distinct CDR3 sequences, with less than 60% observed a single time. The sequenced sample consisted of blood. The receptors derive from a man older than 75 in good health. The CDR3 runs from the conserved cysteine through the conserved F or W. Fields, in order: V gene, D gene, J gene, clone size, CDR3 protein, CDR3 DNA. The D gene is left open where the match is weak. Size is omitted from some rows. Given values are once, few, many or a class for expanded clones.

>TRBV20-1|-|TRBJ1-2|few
CSAVGIGGHGYTF
TGCAGTGCCGTGGGTATTGGAGGGCACGGCTACACCTTC
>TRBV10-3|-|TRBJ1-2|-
CAITNLGAGYGYTF
TGTGCCATCACCAACCTGGGGGCAGGCTATGGCTACACCTTC
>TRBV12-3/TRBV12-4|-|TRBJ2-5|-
CASSPVMGGTQYF
TGTGCCAGCAGCCCCGTTATGGGGGGGACCCAGTACTTC
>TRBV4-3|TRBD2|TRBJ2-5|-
CASSQLGGSGGQETQYF
TGCGCCAGCAGCCAACTTGGGGGTAGCGGGGGGCAAGAGACCCAGTACTTC
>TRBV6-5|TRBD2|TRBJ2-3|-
CASSYSRLAGGDTQYF
TGTGCCAGCAGTTACAGCCGACTAGCGGGAGGGGATACGCAGTATTTT
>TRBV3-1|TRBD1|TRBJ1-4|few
CASRDRGNRVEKLFF
TGTGCCAGCAGGGACAGGGGAAATCGTGTGGAAAAACTGTTTTTT
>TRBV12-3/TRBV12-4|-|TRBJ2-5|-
CASSLGMSETQYF
TGTGCCAGCAGTTTAGGAATGTCGGAGACCCAGTACTTC
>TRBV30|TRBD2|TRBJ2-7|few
CAWSGTSGNEQYF
TGTGCCTGGAGCGGGACTAGCGGGAACGAGCAGTACTTC
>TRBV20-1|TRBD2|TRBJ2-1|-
CSAKAGGPNEQFF
TGCAGTGCTAAAGCGGGAGGGCCTAATGAGCAGTTCTTC
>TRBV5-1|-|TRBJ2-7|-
CASSLAGVSPYEQYF
TGCGCCAGCAGCTTGGCGGGGGTTAGCCCCTACGAGCAGTACTTC
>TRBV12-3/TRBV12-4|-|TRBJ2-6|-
CASSLRGQSSGANVLTF
TGTGCCAGCAGTTTGAGGGGTCAAAGCTCTGGGGCCAACGTCCTGACTTTC
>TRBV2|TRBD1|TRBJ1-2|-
CASSTGTGGFYGYTF
TGTGCCAGCAGTACCGGGACAGGAGGGTTCTATGGCTACACCTTC
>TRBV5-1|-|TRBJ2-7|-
CASCTPDAEQYF
TGCGCCAGCTGCACTCCTGATGCCGAGCAGTACTTC
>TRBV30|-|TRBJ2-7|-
CAWRGTADEQYF
TGTGCCTGGAGAGGGACGGCCGACGAGCAGTACTTC
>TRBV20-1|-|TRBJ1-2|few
CSVVSGSMNGYTF
TGCAGTGTAGTTTCCGGGAGTATGAATGGCTACACCTTC
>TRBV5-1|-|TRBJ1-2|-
CAISAVATF
TGCGCCATCAGTGCAGTGGCCACCTTC
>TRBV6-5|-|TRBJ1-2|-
CASSRRGAKGYTF
TGTGCCAGCAGTCGGAGGGGGGCGAAAGGCTACACCTTC
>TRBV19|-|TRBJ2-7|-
CASSTSGGPNYEQYF
TGTGCCAGTAGTACTTCAGGAGGCCCCAACTACGAGCAGTACTTC
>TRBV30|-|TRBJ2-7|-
CAWSVPRVSSYEQYF
TGTGCCTGGAGTGTACCAAGAGTTAGCTCCTACGAGCAGTACTTC
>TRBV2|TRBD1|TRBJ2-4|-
CASKGQGITAKNIQYF
TGTGCCAGCAAGGGACAGGGGATAACGGCCAAAAACATTCAGTACTTC
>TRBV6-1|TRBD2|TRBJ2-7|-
CACRSNPGLEDSLRAQYF
TGTGCCTGCAGAAGCAACCCGGGACTAGAGGATTCCCTACGAGCACAGTACTTC
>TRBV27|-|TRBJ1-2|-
CASSFSPTMSYTF
TGTGCCAGCAGTTTTTCGCCCACCATGAGCTACACCTTC
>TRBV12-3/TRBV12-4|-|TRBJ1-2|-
CASLLAWGHNYGYTF
TGTGCCAGCCTTTTGGCCTGGGGACATAACTATGGCTACACCTTC
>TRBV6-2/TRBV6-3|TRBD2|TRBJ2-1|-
CASSQSGRDHNEQFF
TGTGCCAGCAGCCAGAGCGGGAGGGACCACAATGAGCAGTTCTTC
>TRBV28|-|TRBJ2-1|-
CASSFSLGGSGGDNEQFF
TGTGCCAGCAGTTTCTCCTTAGGGGGGAGTGGCGGGGACAATGAGCAGTTCTTC
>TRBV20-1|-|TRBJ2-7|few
CSASARSYNEQYF
TGCAGTGCTAGTGCTCGCTCCTACAATGAGCAGTACTTC
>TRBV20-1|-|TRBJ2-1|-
CSGHGGSYNEQFF
TGCAGTGGTCATGGAGGGAGCTACAATGAGCAGTTCTTC
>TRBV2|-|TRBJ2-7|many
CASSVTDYEQYF
TGTGCCAGCAGTGTCACGGATTACGAGCAGTACTTC
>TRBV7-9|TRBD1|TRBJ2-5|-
CASSFDLIDREETQYF
TGTGCCAGCAGCTTCGACCTTATTGACAGGGAAGAGACCCAGTACTTC
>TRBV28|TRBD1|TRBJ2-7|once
CASSQTGAISYEQYF
TGTGCCAGCAGTCAGACAGGGGCCATATCCTACGAGCAGTACTTC
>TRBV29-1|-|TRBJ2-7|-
CSAQGTNYEQYF
TGCAGCGCCCAGGGTACCAACTACGAGCAGTACTTC
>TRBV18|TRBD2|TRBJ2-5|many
CASSPKPSGNGETQYF
TGTGCCAGCTCACCAAAACCTAGCGGAAACGGAGAGACCCAGTACTTC
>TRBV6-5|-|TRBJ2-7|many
CASSYGPGFYEQYF
TGTGCCAGCAGTTATGGTCCAGGGTTCTACGAGCAGTACTTC
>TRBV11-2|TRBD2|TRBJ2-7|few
CASSPLPSGGSYEQYF
TGTGCCAGCAGCCCCCTCCCCTCGGGGGGCTCCTACGAGCAGTACTTC
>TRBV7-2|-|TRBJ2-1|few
CASSLDVHGADEQFF
TGTGCCAGCAGCCTGGACGTCCACGGTGCGGATGAGCAGTTCTTC
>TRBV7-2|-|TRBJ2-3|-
CACSYKSGRTDTQYF
TGTGCCTGCAGCTACAAATCGGGACGGACAGATACGCAGTATTTT
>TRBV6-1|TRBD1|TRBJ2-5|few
CASSETGTVQETQYF
TGTGCCAGCAGTGAAACGGGGACAGTACAAGAGACCCAGTACTTC
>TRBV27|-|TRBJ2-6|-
CASSLLGRIVAGANVLTF
TGTGCCAGCAGTTTATTGGGCAGGATAGTAGCTGGGGCCAACGTCCTGACTTTC
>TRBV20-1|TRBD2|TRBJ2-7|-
CSARPPVAGDSYEQYF
TGCAGTGCTAGGCCCCCTGTGGCGGGGGACTCCTACGAGCAGTACTTC
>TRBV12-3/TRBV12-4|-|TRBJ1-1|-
CASTPQGGRRTEAFF
TGTGCCAGCACCCCTCAAGGGGGGCGGAGGACTGAAGCTTTCTTT
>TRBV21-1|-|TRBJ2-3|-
CASSLRGPHTQYF
TGTGCCAGCAGCCTCCGGGGTCCCCATACGCAGTATTTT
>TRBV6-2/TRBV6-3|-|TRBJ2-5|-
CASSDSSRGYEQYF
TGTGCCAGCAGTGACTCATCGAGGGGTTATGAGCAGTACTTC
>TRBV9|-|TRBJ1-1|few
CASSVIGEGSTEAFF
TGTGCCAGCAGCGTAATCGGGGAGGGAAGCACTGAAGCTTTCTTT
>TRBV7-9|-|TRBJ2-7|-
CASSFGPSDSYERYF
TGTGCCAGCAGCTTTGGCCCGTCAGATTCCTACGAGCGGTACTTC
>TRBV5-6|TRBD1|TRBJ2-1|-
CASSLPWTGKWEQFF
TGTGCCAGCAGCTTACCCTGGACAGGGAAATGGGAGCAGTTCTTC
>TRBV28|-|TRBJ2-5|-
CASSSFEGYENNEQYF
TGTGCCAGCAGTTCCTTTGAAGGGTACGAGAACAATGAGCAGTACTTC
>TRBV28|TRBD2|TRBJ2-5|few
CASSPEGTRGETQYF
TGTGCCAGCAGTCCAGAAGGGACTAGAGGCGAGACCCAGTACTTC
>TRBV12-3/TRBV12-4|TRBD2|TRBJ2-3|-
CASTLAGGADTQYF
TGTGCCAGCACGTTAGCGGGAGGGGCAGATACGCAGTATTTT
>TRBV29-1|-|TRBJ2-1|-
CSVDGPGRNEQFF
TGCAGCGTTGACGGACCGGGCCGTAATGAGCAGTTCTTC
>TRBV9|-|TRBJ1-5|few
CASSEGGGYNQPQHF
TGTGCCAGCAGCGAGGGGGGGGGCTACAATCAGCCCCAGCATTTT
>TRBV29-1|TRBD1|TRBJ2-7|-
CSAPGQGIGEQYF
TGCAGCGCCCCGGGACAGGGTATTGGGGAGCAGTACTTC